One sample yielded the 16 T cell receptor beta chains listed below, sequenced in a study of T cell repertoires in cytomegalovirus infection. MiXCR, run by TCRdb on the reads, gives a single entry per CDR3 protein. There are some 180,000 distinct CDR3 sequences in the sample; roughly 20% occur only once, and approximately 2.9% lies in the top ten. Material for sequencing was PBMCs. The receptor source for this set is a human donor in good health (CMV status not recorded). Some clones in this sample may be carry-over from other donors' samples.

This clonotype was seen a handful of times. The genes are TRBV18 and TRBJ2-5; 8 nucleotides match TRBD2. CDR3 length: 16 amino acids. J was trimmed by 2 bases and V by 1 base; bases with no gene match: 6. Looked up from germline, CDR1 is KGHSH and CDR2 is LQKENI. The CDR3 bases are TGTGCCAGCTCACCACGGCGGGGGGCCCAACAAGAGACCCAGTACTTC. Translating gives CASSPRRGAQQETQYF.

This clonotype has more than one count but fewer than ten. The rearrangement joins TRBV12-5 to TRBJ2-2; 9 bases map to TRBD2. This CDR3 spans 18 amino acids. J gave up 0 bases and V 0 bases, and 5 bases lay outside the gene matches. Per the germline V gene, CDR1 is LGHNT and CDR2 is FRNRAP. The CDR3 spells CASGLVIAGDSNTGELFF. The CDR3 nucleotides read TGTGCTAGTGGTTTGGTAATAGCGGGGGACTCGAACACCGGGGAGCTGTTTTTT.

The table lists this clonotype with many counts. The chain joins TRBV30 to TRBJ1-5, with a weak D call TRBD1 (6 bases). CDR3 size: 15 residues. The V end lost 3 bases, the J end lost 0 bases, and 12 bases lay between the germline ends. Germline V gives CDR1 GTSNPN, CDR2 SVGIG (reference sequence). The chain's CDR3 is CAWSGGQNSNQPQHF. The CDR3 bases are TGTGCCTGGAGCGGCGGACAGAATAGCAATCAGCCCCAGCATTTT. The complete variable domain, with remaining parts taken from reference TRBV30 and TRBJ1-5, reads SQTIHQWPATLVQPVGSPLSLECTVEGTSNPNLYWYRQAAGRGLQLLFYSVGIGQISSEVPQNLSASRPQDRQFILSSKKLLLSDSGFYLCAWSGGQNSNQPQHFGDGTRLSIL.

This clonotype is classed as medium-sized. The gene calls are TRBV7-8 and TRBJ2-7; D remains ambiguous. The CDR3 extends over 14 amino acids. V lost 3 bases and J lost 1, with 10 bases in between. Per the germline V gene, CDR1 is SGHVS and CDR2 is FQNEAQ. The CDR3 reads CASSLPETSYEQYF. As DNA, the CDR3 is TGTGCCAGCAGCTTGCCAGAGACATCCTACGAGCAGTACTTC.

This clonotype was recorded only once. The junction departs from germline at one end; a sequencing error may be responsible. V usage is TRBV19 and J usage is TRBJ1-5; D unclear. Germline CDR1 reads LNHDA; CDR2 reads SQIVND (reference sequence). The CDR3 covers 13 residues. CDR3 sequence: CASSIEWNLPQHF. DNA of the CDR3: TGTGCCAGTAGTATTGAGTGGAATCTGCCCCAGCATTTT.

The rearrangement joins TRBV6-2 or TRBV6-3 to TRBJ1-2; 10 bases map to TRBD1. The CDR3 length is 21 residues. After removal of 0 bases from V and 5 bases from J, the junction contained 21 bases not matched to a gene. Germline V gene lookup returns CDR1 MNHEY and CDR2 SVGEGT. CDR3 loop: CASSYSGGRKTGGFWTYGYTF. The CDR3 DNA reads TGTGCCAGCAGTTACTCGGGCGGGCGTAAGACAGGGGGCTTCTGGACTTATGGCTACACCTTC.

This clonotype showed up just a few times. In nucleotides, the CDR3 is TGCAGCGCCATTAGCGGGAGTGAGACCCAGTACTTC. Residues: CSAISGSETQYF. This chain joins TRBV29-1 and TRBJ2-5, with TRBD2 identical over 9 bases. The CDR3 is 12 residues long. CDR1 is SQVTM, CDR2 ANQGSEA, per germline. After removal of 7 bases from V and 5 bases from J, the junction contained 5 bases not matched to a gene.

V usage is TRBV5-1 and J usage is TRBJ2-1; D may be TRBD2 (5 bases). V shed 3 bases and J shed 7 bases, with 20 bases lying between them. The CDR3 has 16 residues. In germline, CDR1 is SGHRS, CDR2 YFSETQ. CDR3 loop: CASSSEAATRRNEQFF. CDR3 nucleotide sequence: TGCGCCAGCAGCTCAGAAGCGGCCACGAGGAGGAATGAGCAGTTCTTC. Complete variable domain (other parts from reference TRBV5-1 and TRBJ2-1): KAGVTQTPRYLIKTRGQQVTLSCSPISGHRSVSWYQQTPGQGLQFLFEYFSETQRNKGNFPGRFSGRQFSNSRSEMNVSTLELGDSALYLCASSSEAATRRNEQFFGPGTRLTVL.

The rearrangement links TRBV11-2 to TRBJ2-7; 8 bases fit TRBD1. This CDR3 has 13 amino acids. The V segment lost 5 bases and the J segment 5 bases; nucleotides outside the gene matches: 5. Germline lookup yields CDR1 SGHAT and CDR2 FQNNGV. This chain's CDR3 is CASSPGQGHEQYF. The CDR3 coding sequence is TGTGCCAGCAGCCCAGGACAGGGCCACGAGCAGTACTTC.

The table lists this clonotype with many counts. The chain recombines TRBV7-8 with TRBJ2-1; D call uncertain. Germline values: CDR1 SGHVS, CDR2 FQNEAQ. The CDR3 is 16 amino acids. Trimming cost V 1 base and J 0 bases, with 10 bases left between them. CDR3 bases: TGTGCCAGCAGCTTAGTCGGTGCTGTCTCCTACAATGAGCAGTTCTTC. This codes for CASSLVGAVSYNEQFF.

This clonotype was recorded a few times. The J gene is TRBJ2-1, the V gene TRBV7-3, with D perhaps TRBD1 or TRBD2 (5 bases each). This CDR3 contains 13 residues. V lost 4 bases, J lost 6 bases, and 10 bases lay in between. Germline CDR1 reads SGHTA; CDR2 reads FQGTGA. Here the CDR3 DNA reads TGTGCCAGCAGCTCCCGTGGGGGCAATGAGCAGTTCTTC. It yields the protein CASSSRGGNEQFF. Filled out from reference TRBV7-3 and TRBJ2-1, the complete variable domain reads GAGVSQTPSNKVTEKGKYVELRCDPISGHTALYWYRQSLGQGPEFLIYFQGTGAADDSGLPNDRFFAVRPEGSVSTLKIQRTERGDSAVYLCASSSRGGNEQFFGPGTRLTVL.

This clonotype appeared a few times. The V call is TRBV6-1, the J call TRBJ2-7, with 12 bases lining up with TRBD2. V shed 1 base and J 3 bases; nucleotides not matched to a gene: 4. Germline V CDR1 and CDR2: MNHNS, SASEGT. The CDR3 covers 16 residues. CDR3 sequence reads: CASSEGLAGGHYEQYF. CDR3 nucleotides: TGTGCCAGCAGTGAAGGCCTAGCGGGGGGGCACTACGAGCAGTACTTC.

There are many counts of this clonotype. The V gene is TRBV6-1, the J gene TRBJ1-5; D is perhaps TRBD1 (6 bases). CDR1 and CDR2 (germline): MNHNS, SASEGT. The CDR3 has 19 amino acids. V lost 0 bases and J lost 6, with 24 bases in between. CDR3: CASSEAGGGGGIGSQPQHF. The CDR3 nucleotides are TGTGCCAGCAGTGAAGCCGGCGGTGGAGGGGGAATCGGAAGTCAGCCCCAGCATTTT.

This chain connects TRBV7-9 to TRBJ2-2; D might be TRBD1 (6 bases). CDR1 SEHNR and CDR2 FQNEAQ come from the germline V gene (reference sequence). The CDR3 extends over 16 amino acids. Between the trimmed V and J ends, which lost 2 bases and 2 bases, there was a span of 12 bases. The CDR3 coding sequence is TGTGCCAGCAGCTTACCGGCAGGGGTAAACACCGGGGAGCTGTTTTTT. This translates into CASSLPAGVNTGELFF.

In this sample, this clonotype turned up a few times. This chain joins TRBV2 and TRBJ2-1; TRBD2 aligns across 15 bases. Trimming took 6 bases from V and 9 from J; bases not matched to a gene: 9. Germline lookup yields CDR1 SNHLY and CDR2 FYNNEI. The CDR3 is made up of 16 amino acids. CDR3 nucleotides: TGTGCCAGCAGCCCTGGACTAGCGGGGGGGCTGAGTGAGCAGTTCTTC. This encodes CASSPGLAGGLSEQFF.

This clonotype was seen many times. This chain uses TRBV11-2 with TRBJ1-1, with D hard to call. Germline V lookup: CDR1 SGHAT, CDR2 FQNNGV. With 8 bases removed from V and 0 bases from J, the gap between germline ends came to 7 bases. The CDR3 length is 12 residues. The CDR3 coding sequence is TGTGCCAGCGGGCCCCTGAACACTGAAGCTTTCTTT. It specifies CASGPLNTEAFF.